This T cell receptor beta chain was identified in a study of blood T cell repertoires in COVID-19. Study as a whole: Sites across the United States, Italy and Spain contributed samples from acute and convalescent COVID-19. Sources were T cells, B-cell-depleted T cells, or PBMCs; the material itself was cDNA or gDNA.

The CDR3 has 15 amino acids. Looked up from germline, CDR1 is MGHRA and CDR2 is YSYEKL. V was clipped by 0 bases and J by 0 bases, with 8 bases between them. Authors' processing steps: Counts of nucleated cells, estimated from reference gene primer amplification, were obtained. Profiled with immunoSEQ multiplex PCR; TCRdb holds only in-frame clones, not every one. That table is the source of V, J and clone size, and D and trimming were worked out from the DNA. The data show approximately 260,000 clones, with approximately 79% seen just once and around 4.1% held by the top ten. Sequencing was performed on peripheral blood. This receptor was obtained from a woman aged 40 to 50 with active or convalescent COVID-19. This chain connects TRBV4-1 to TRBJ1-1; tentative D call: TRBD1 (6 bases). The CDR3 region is CASSQEPGVNTEAFF. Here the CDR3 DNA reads TGCGCCAGCAGCCAAGAACCAGGGGTGAACACTGAAGCTTTCTTT.